This is a list of T cell receptor beta chains from one sample in a study of cytomegalovirus exposure and HLA in healthy donors. Profiled with immunoSEQ multiplex PCR; TCRdb holds only in-frame clones, not every one. The sample consists of about 170,000 clones, 84% of them appearing once. What was sequenced was PBMCs. The receptors here all came from a man between 18 and 29 years old in good health and CMV-seronegative. Each CDR3 is given with its conserved first and last residue. A D gene is named only where the DNA matches it firmly. Size values are once, few and many counts, or a class for expanded clones, and some rows have none.

V	size	J	D	DNA	CDR3
TRBV5-1	NA	TRBJ2-5	NA	TGCGCCAGCAGCTTGGAGATTAGCGTGTACCAAGAGACCCAGTACTTC	CASSLEISVYQETQYF
TRBV7-2	NA	TRBJ1-1	NA	TGTGCCAGCAGCTTGTCCGAGGGTTTCAACACTGAAGCTTTCTTT	CASSLSEGFNTEAFF
TRBV27	NA	TRBJ2-7	TRBD1	TGTGCCAGCAGTGCCGCGGGACAGGGAGAAACCTACGAGCAGTACTTC	CASSAAGQGETYEQYF
TRBV2	NA	TRBJ2-7	NA	TGTGCCAGCAGTCGTAATCTAGAGCAGTACTTC	CASSRNLEQYF
TRBV7-9	NA	TRBJ2-1	NA	TGTGCCAGCAGCAAGGAGGATGAGCAGTTCTTC	CASSKEDEQFF
TRBV7-9	few	TRBJ1-5	NA	TGTGCCAGCAGCTTAGTTGGCAGCAATCAGCCCCAGCATTTT	CASSLVGSNQPQHF
TRBV2	NA	TRBJ2-7	TRBD1	TGTGCCAGCAGTTTTGCCGGGACAGGGGCCGAGCAGTACTTC	CASSFAGTGAEQYF
TRBV19	once	TRBJ1-1	TRBD1	TGTGCCAGTAGTATAAGGTCGACAGGGCTACCAGCTTTCTTT	CASSIRSTGLPAFF
TRBV27	NA	TRBJ1-1	NA	TGTGCCAGCAGTTGGGGGCCGGGACCCGGGTTCCCAGCTTTCTTT	CASSWGPGPGFPAFF
TRBV2	NA	TRBJ2-7	NA	TGTGCCAGCAGTGCGACCCTAGCGTTCGAGCAGTACTTC	CASSATLAFEQYF
TRBV7-9	NA	TRBJ2-1	TRBD2	TGTTCCAGCAGCGCTAGCGGGAACACCTACAATGAGCAGTTCTTC	CSSSASGNTYNEQFF
TRBV10-3	NA	TRBJ1-1	TRBD1	TGTGCCATCAGCCCCGCGACAGGGGCGAACACTGAAGCTTTCTTT	CAISPATGANTEAFF
TRBV9	NA	TRBJ2-7	TRBD2	TGTGCCAGCAGCACCAACCGAGAGAGCGATACTAGCGGGGGCTACGAGCAGTACTTC	CASSTNRESDTSGGYEQYF
TRBV30	NA	TRBJ2-3	NA	TGTGCCTGGAGTTCGAGAGCAGGGACAGATACGCAGTATTTT	CAWSSRAGTDTQYF
TRBV5-8	NA	TRBJ1-5	NA	TGTGCCAGCAGCCCCGGCGGGGGGGGAGGGCAGCCCCAGCATTTT	CASSPGGGGGQPQHF
TRBV28	NA	TRBJ2-3	TRBD1	TGTGCCAGCACCCCCGTAAGGACAGGAGTTAGCACAGATACGCAGTATTTT	CASTPVRTGVSTDTQYF
TRBV29-1	NA	TRBJ2-7	NA	TGCAGCGCTTGGGGGGGGCCCTCCTACGAGCAGTACTTC	CSAWGGPSYEQYF
TRBV9	NA	TRBJ2-7	TRBD1	TGTGCCAGCAGCGAAGGAGTCCGGACAGGGACCGAGCAGTACTTC	CASSEGVRTGTEQYF
TRBV2	NA	TRBJ2-1	NA	TGTGCCAGCGATTCAGGGGTGGATCCGGGTGAGCAGTTCTTC	CASDSGVDPGEQFF
TRBV4-1	NA	TRBJ1-6	TRBD1	TGCGCCAGCAGCCATGGACAGGGTTTTTCACCCCTCCACTTT	CASSHGQGFSPLHF
TRBV6-5	NA	TRBJ1-3	NA	TGTGCCAGCAGGGCCTCTGGAAACACCATATATTTT	CASRASGNTIYF
TRBV6-1	NA	TRBJ1-1	NA	TGTGCCAGCAGAGGGGTAGAGCCGTCAAGGGAAAAAGCTTTCTTT	CASRGVEPSREKAFF
TRBV10-3	NA	TRBJ1-1	NA	TGTGCCATCAGGTCTAACACTGAAGCTTTCTTT	CAIRSNTEAFF
TRBV7-8	NA	TRBJ1-2	TRBD1	TGTGCCAGCAGCTTAGATATACAGGGGCTTCTTAACTATGGCTACACCTTC	CASSLDIQGLLNYGYTF
TRBV18	once	TRBJ2-7	NA	TGTGCCAGCTCACCACAAAGAGGTAGGCTGAGCGAGCAGTACTTC	CASSPQRGRLSEQYF
TRBV9	NA	TRBJ2-5	TRBD2	TGTGCCAGCAGCGTAGCGGGGGGGCCCGGGGAGACCCAGTACTTC	CASSVAGGPGETQYF
TRBV29-1	NA	TRBJ1-2	TRBD1	TGCAGCGTTAACAGGGGAGCTGGCTACACCTTC	CSVNRGAGYTF
TRBV15	NA	TRBJ2-5	TRBD2	TGTGCCACCAGCAGAGATACAGCGGGGGGGCGAGAGACCCAGTACTTC	CATSRDTAGGRETQYF
TRBV28	NA	TRBJ2-1	TRBD1	TGTGCCAGCAGGGCGCAGGGGGTCAACAATGAGCAGTTCTTC	CASRAQGVNNEQFF
TRBV6-1	few	TRBJ2-5	NA	TGTGCCAGCAGCGCCCCCGACTACCAAGAGACCCAGTACTTC	CASSAPDYQETQYF
TRBV28	NA	TRBJ2-5	NA	TGTGCCAGCAGACAACGAGAGACCCAGTACTTC	CASRQRETQYF
TRBV19	NA	TRBJ2-2	TRBD1	TGTGCCAGTCACTGGGACAGAGGGCCCGGGGAGCTGTTTTTT	CASHWDRGPGELFF
TRBV2	NA	TRBJ2-3	TRBD2	TGTGCCAGCAGTGACCCGGGACTAGCGGGGATGAATACGCAGTATTTT	CASSDPGLAGMNTQYF
TRBV19	NA	TRBJ1-3	NA	TGTGCCAGTAGTATAGATGCCACTTACTCTGGAAACACCATATATTTT	CASSIDATYSGNTIYF
TRBV27	NA	TRBJ2-7	TRBD2	TGTGCCAGCAGTAGTTTATCCAGCGGGGGTAGAGGAGAGCAGTACTTC	CASSSLSSGGRGEQYF
TRBV30	once	TRBJ2-7	NA	TGTGCCTGGAGGCCCTTCGGCGGATCCTACGAGCAGTACTTC	CAWRPFGGSYEQYF
TRBV28	once	TRBJ2-7	TRBD1	TGTGCCAGCTCCAGCGAGGACAGGGAGTACTACGAGCAGTACTTC	CASSSEDREYYEQYF
TRBV5-1	NA	TRBJ1-2	TRBD1	TGCGCCAGCAGCTCCTCGACAGGGCGCCTAGGGGGCTACACCTTC	CASSSSTGRLGGYTF
TRBV29-1	NA	TRBJ1-2	TRBD1	TGCAGCGTTGAAGTGGACAGGTCGCACTATGGCTACACCTTC	CSVEVDRSHYGYTF
TRBV4-2	NA	TRBJ2-7	TRBD2	TGTGCCAGCAGCCAAGTGTCTCGGCGGGGGGCCCCGGTAAGGTCCTACGAGCAGTACTTC	CASSQVSRRGAPVRSYEQYF
TRBV15	NA	TRBJ1-5	NA	TGTGCCACCAGCAGACTTTCTTCCGGGACACTTAATCAGCCCCAGCATTTT	CATSRLSSGTLNQPQHF
TRBV28	NA	TRBJ2-5	TRBD2	TGTGCCAGCAGTTCTTTCCCGGTAGCGGGAGCACCCTACCAAGAGACCCAGTACTTC	CASSSFPVAGAPYQETQYF
TRBV10-3	NA	TRBJ2-2	NA	TGTGCCATCAGTGAGCCAGGGTCCGGGGAGCTGTTTTTT	CAISEPGSGELFF
TRBV7-9	NA	TRBJ2-6	NA	TGTGCCAGCAGCTTGCTGAGATGGGGCAGGGCTGGGGCCAACGTCCTGACTTTC	CASSLLRWGRAGANVLTF
TRBV7-8	NA	TRBJ2-5	TRBD2	TGTGCCAGCAGCTTAGGGACTAGCGGGAGTAAAGAGACCCAGTACTTC	CASSLGTSGSKETQYF
TRBV12-1	once	TRBJ2-3	NA	TGTGCCAGCAGCTTTGCATGTGGGGGCGCAGGCACAGATACGCAGTATTTT	CASSFACGGAGTDTQYF
TRBV4-1	NA	TRBJ2-7	TRBD1	TGCGCCAGCAGCCAAGGACAGGGGGCTCAATCCTACGAGCAGTACTTC	CASSQGQGAQSYEQYF
TRBV5-1	NA	TRBJ2-3	TRBD2	TGCGCCAGCAGAGAGGATCTAGCGGGGGAGAGCACAGATACGCAGTATTTT	CASREDLAGESTDTQYF
TRBV5-6	NA	TRBJ1-3	TRBD1	TGTGCCAGCAGCCCCGGGACAGGGACTGGAAACACCATATATTTT	CASSPGTGTGNTIYF
TRBV2	NA	TRBJ1-6	NA	TGTGCCAGCAGCAGGGCTCTAGAGAATAATTCACCCCTCCACTTT	CASSRALENNSPLHF
TRBV18	NA	TRBJ2-7	TRBD2	TGTGCCAGCTCACCGGGGGGGGAAAGGGCCGAGCAGTACTTC	CASSPGGERAEQYF